This note documents a single T cell receptor (beta chain) sequence. These data are taken from a study of cytomegalovirus exposure and HLA in healthy donors. The germline V gene encodes CDR1 LNHDA and CDR2 SQIVND (reference sequence). V shed 5 bases and J 0 bases; nucleotides not matched to a gene: 8. There are 17 residues in the CDR3. A multiplex PCR was run with 60 Vbeta primers and 13 Jbeta primers. Some clones are missing from TCRdb's copy, which holds only in-frame ones; the method was immunoSEQ multiplex PCR. Of around 130,000 clones in the sample, over 70% are singletons; the top ten hold approximately 1.7%.

The V and J genes are TRBV19 and TRBJ1-5; 9 bases are a match to TRBD1. Sequenced: PBMCs. The sequence derives from a woman between 40 and 50 years old in good health and CMV-seronegative. CDR3 amino acids: CASSSRQGGYSNQPQHF. Written as DNA, the CDR3 is TGTGCCAGTAGTTCAAGACAGGGGGGATATAGCAATCAGCCCCAGCATTTT.